Listed below are T cell receptor beta chains from one sample, sequenced in a study of cytomegalovirus exposure and HLA in healthy donors. Generated by immunoSEQ multiplex PCR, the TCRdb table keeps only in-frame clones and is missing some. The data hold 250,000 or so clones, with about nine tenths observed a single time. The sequencing sample was made of PBMCs. The source is a girl aged 2 to 10 in good health and CMV-seronegative. Both conserved end residues are part of each CDR3. Fields, in order: D gene, clone size, J gene, V gene, CDR3 DNA, CDR3 protein. D genes are given only for firm matches. The size of a clone is reported for some rows only, either as once, few or many, or as a class for expanded clones.

- | - | TRBJ2-7 | TRBV30 | TGTGCCTGGAGTCGGACTTCCACTACCTACGAGCAGTACTTC | CAWSRTSTTYEQYF
- | - | TRBJ1-6 | TRBV7-9 | TGTGCCAGCAGCTCGGACAGTTTTAATTCACCCCTCCACTTT | CASSSDSFNSPLHF
TRBD2 | - | TRBJ2-1 | TRBV7-8 | TGTGCCAGCAGCCACCCCCTCTCTAGCGGGAGGGCCGGTGAGCAGTTCTTC | CASSHPLSSGRAGEQFF
- | - | TRBJ2-5 | TRBV6-1 | TGTGCCAGCAGTGAACCCATGTTGGAGACCCAGTACTTC | CASSEPMLETQYF
TRBD1 | - | TRBJ1-1 | TRBV30 | TGTGCCTGGAGTGCCGGGACAGGGACTGAAGCTTTCTTT | CAWSAGTGTEAFF
- | - | TRBJ1-6 | TRBV5-1 | TGCGCCAGCAGCTTGCAACTAGGCCGGGGAAATTCACCCCTCCACTTT | CASSLQLGRGNSPLHF
- | - | TRBJ2-1 | TRBV29-1 | TGCAGCGTTGGGAGGAGGGATGAGCAGTTCTTC | CSVGRRDEQFF
- | - | TRBJ1-6 | TRBV19 | TGTGCCAGTTCCCCGATCCCAGGGAATTCACCCCTCCACTTT | CASSPIPGNSPLHF
- | - | TRBJ1-5 | TRBV6-1 | TGTGCCAGCAGTGTGACCAGACACCAGCCCCAGCATTTT | CASSVTRHQPQHF
TRBD2 | once | TRBJ2-1 | TRBV9 | TGTGCCAGCAGCGTAGCTGGAGGGACTATTCACAATGAGCAGTTCTTC | CASSVAGGTIHNEQFF
- | - | TRBJ2-5 | TRBV28 | TGTGCCAGCAGTTTGCTCGGGGGGCTCGGCCAGTACTTC | CASSLLGGLGQYF
- | - | TRBJ1-5 | TRBV30 | TGTGCCTGGAGTGAGGGGAGCAATCAGCCCCAGCATTTT | CAWSEGSNQPQHF
TRBD1 | - | TRBJ2-2 | TRBV6-5 | TGTGCCAGCCGTCAGGGGGCAGCCGGGGAGCTGTTTTTT | CASRQGAAGELFF
- | - | TRBJ1-1 | TRBV19 | TGTGCCAGTAGTATAGGAGGGAGCCTGAGGTGGAACACTGAAGCTTTCTTT | CASSIGGSLRWNTEAFF
TRBD2 | - | TRBJ2-3 | TRBV5-3 | TGTGCCAGAAGCGACTCCCTAGCGGGGGTCCAGGGAGATACGCAGTATTTT | CARSDSLAGVQGDTQYF
TRBD1 | - | TRBJ1-2 | TRBV4-1 | TGCGCCAGCAGCCATCGACAGGGCGCTAACTATGGCTACACCTTC | CASSHRQGANYGYTF
TRBD1 | - | TRBJ2-1 | TRBV11-2 | TGTGCCAGCAGCTTAATCCGACAGGGCCCCTACAATGAGCAGTTCTTC | CASSLIRQGPYNEQFF
TRBD1 | - | TRBJ1-5 | TRBV6-5 | TGTGCCAGCAGTCCGAAGGGGGCGGGGAATCAGCCCCAGCATTTT | CASSPKGAGNQPQHF
TRBD1 | - | TRBJ1-2 | TRBV9 | TGTGCCAGCAGCGTAGCCCGGGACAGCGCCTCCCCTGGCTATGGCTACACCTTC | CASSVARDSASPGYGYTF
TRBD1 | - | TRBJ1-2 | TRBV5-6 | TGTGCCAGCAGCTTCGGACAGGGGAATGGCTACACCTTC | CASSFGQGNGYTF
- | few | TRBJ2-7 | TRBV5-6 | TGTGCCAGCAGCTTGGGCGGTGCCGAGCAGTACTTC | CASSLGGAEQYF
- | - | TRBJ2-7 | TRBV5-1 | TGCGCCAGCAGCTTGGCAGGAACCTACGAGCAGTACTTC | CASSLAGTYEQYF
- | - | TRBJ2-7 | TRBV28 | TGTGCCAGCAGTATAACAGGTAGGGCAACCTACGAGCAGTACTTC | CASSITGRATYEQYF
TRBD2 | once | TRBJ2-1 | TRBV9 | TGTGCCAGCAGCGGACGTAGCGGGAGCAACTACAATGAGCAGTTCTTC | CASSGRSGSNYNEQFF
- | - | TRBJ2-1 | TRBV2 | TGTGCCAGCACTAGGGGATACAGTGAGCAGTTCTTC | CASTRGYSEQFF
- | - | TRBJ2-7 | TRBV4-1 | TGCGCCAGCAGCCAAGTGGGGGGGCTGGACGAGCAGTACTTC | CASSQVGGLDEQYF
- | - | TRBJ1-3 | TRBV29-1 | TGCAGCGTCGTATTAGGGGGAACTGGAAACACCATATATTTT | CSVVLGGTGNTIYF
TRBD1 | once | TRBJ2-7 | TRBV4-2 | TGTGCCAGCAGCCCTCCGGGACAGGGTTTTTACGAGCAGTACTTC | CASSPPGQGFYEQYF